The rows below give T cell receptor beta chains drawn from one sample of a study of cytomegalovirus exposure and HLA in healthy donors. The data were produced by immunoSEQ multiplex PCR, yet TCRdb's version contains in-frame clones alone and is incomplete. The profile shows roughly 110,000 clones, roughly 85% of them singletons. The sequencing input was PBMCs. Every receptor here comes from a man younger than 45 in good health and CMV-seropositive. CDR3s include the opening cysteine and the closing phenylalanine or tryptophan. A D gene is named only where the DNA matches it firmly. Size is stated for part of the rows, as once, few or many counts, or as a class when the clone is expanded.

d_gene	v_gene	abundance	j_gene	len	CDR3nt	CDR3aa
TRBD1	TRBV5-8	NA	TRBJ2-5	15	TGTGCCAGCAGTTTGGGGGACAGGGCGGGGGAGACCCAGTACTTC	CASSLGDRAGETQYF
TRBD2	TRBV5-1	NA	TRBJ2-3	14	TGCGCCAGCAGGACTAGCGGAAGCACAGATACGCAGTATTTT	CASRTSGSTDTQYF
TRBD2	TRBV10-2	NA	TRBJ2-1	14	TGCGCCAGCATGGGACTAGCGGGGGACAATGAGCAGTTCTTC	CASMGLAGDNEQFF
NA	TRBV2	NA	TRBJ1-2	13	TGTGCCAGCAGCCCAGGGGTTCTCTATGGCTACACCTTC	CASSPGVLYGYTF
NA	TRBV7-8	NA	TRBJ1-5	14	TGTGCCAGCAGCTTAGTGGGAGGGGATCAGCCCCAGCATTTT	CASSLVGGDQPQHF
NA	TRBV12-2	NA	TRBJ2-1	17	TGTGCAAGTCGCTTATTCCCCCTGGGACTAGCCTACAATGAGCAGTTCTTC	CASRLFPLGLAYNEQFF
NA	TRBV6-1	NA	TRBJ1-1	11	TGTGCCAGTGGACCGGGGACTGAAGCTTTCTTT	CASGPGTEAFF
NA	TRBV13	NA	TRBJ1-2	14	TGTGCCAGCACCCCTCAGGGATCGTTAGGTGGCTACACCTTC	CASTPQGSLGGYTF
TRBD1	TRBV10-3	NA	TRBJ1-2	13	TGTGCCATCAGTGGCCCAGGGGGCAGTGGCTACACCTTC	CAISGPGGSGYTF
NA	TRBV6-4	few	TRBJ2-3	16	TGTGCCAGCAGTGACTCAAGCGGAGCAAGCACAGATACGCAGTATTTT	CASSDSSGASTDTQYF
TRBD2	TRBV2	NA	TRBJ2-1	14	TGTGCCAGCACAGGACTAGCGGGCTACAATGAGCAGTTCTTC	CASTGLAGYNEQFF
TRBD2	TRBV27	NA	TRBJ2-3	16	TGTGCCAGCAGTAAATCGACTAGCGGGAGTTCAGATACGCAGTATTTT	CASSKSTSGSSDTQYF
TRBD1	TRBV7-9	NA	TRBJ1-1	17	TGTGCCAGCAGCTTAGCACAGGGGGCTAGATGGGGCACTGAAGCTTTCTTT	CASSLAQGARWGTEAFF
NA	TRBV6-1	NA	TRBJ2-2	14	TGTGCCAGCAGTGACTCTACGGTGACCGGGGAGCTGTTTTTT	CASSDSTVTGELFF
NA	TRBV7-2	few	TRBJ1-1	14	TGTGCCAGCAGCGAAGTCCCGGTTGACACTGAAGCTTTCTTT	CASSEVPVDTEAFF
NA	TRBV29-1	once	TRBJ1-1	16	TGCAGCGTTGGCCTCCCCGGAGGGCGAATGAACACTGAAGCTTTCTTT	CSVGLPGGRMNTEAFF
TRBD1	TRBV19	NA	TRBJ1-2	13	TGTGCCAGTAGAAACACAGGGGTCTATGGCTACACCTTC	CASRNTGVYGYTF
NA	TRBV5-6	few	TRBJ2-1	16	TGTGCCAGCAGTCAACTGATAACCGGGACTCTCAATGAGCAGTTCTTC	CASSQLITGTLNEQFF
NA	TRBV19	NA	TRBJ1-1	15	TGTGCCAGTAGTATAGATAGAGAAAAGCGGGAAGGAGCTTTCTTT	CASSIDREKREGAFF
NA	TRBV19	NA	TRBJ2-3	16	TGTGCCAGTAGTACCACTAGCTACTTCGGCACAGATACGCAGTATTTT	CASSTTSYFGTDTQYF
NA	TRBV11-3	NA	TRBJ1-1	12	TGTGCCAGCAGCTTTCCTCAGGGGGAAGCTTTCTTT	CASSFPQGEAFF
TRBD2	TRBV7-2	NA	TRBJ2-5	15	TGTGCCAGCAGCTTCCGAGCGGGGGAAGGAGAGACCCAGTACTTC	CASSFRAGEGETQYF
NA	TRBV9	NA	TRBJ1-2	14	TGTGCCAGCAGCGTAGACACGAATAACTATGGCTACACCTTC	CASSVDTNNYGYTF
NA	TRBV4-2	NA	TRBJ1-2	14	TGTGCCAGCAGCCAAGAGAGAACCTTATATGGCTACACCTTC	CASSQERTLYGYTF
NA	TRBV6-1	NA	TRBJ2-7	14	TGTGCCAGCAGTACTTGGGACATCTACTACGAGCAGTACTTC	CASSTWDIYYEQYF
NA	TRBV5-6	NA	TRBJ2-3	12	TGTGCCAGCAGCTTGGACCTTAGCGGCGGGTATTTT	CASSLDLSGGYF
TRBD2	TRBV6-4	NA	TRBJ2-1	15	TGTGCCAGCAGTGACTCGGACAGCGGGGGGGCAGGGCAGTTCTTC	CASSDSDSGGAGQFF
TRBD1	TRBV5-4	NA	TRBJ1-5	13	TGTGCCAGCAGCACTGACAGGGAGCAGCCCCAGCATTTT	CASSTDREQPQHF
NA	TRBV5-8	few	TRBJ1-4	15	TGTGCCAGCAGCTTGGGCCTGGGAGGGAACGAAAAACTGTTTTTT	CASSLGLGGNEKLFF
TRBD1	TRBV7-9	NA	TRBJ1-1	13	TGTGCCAGCAGCTTACTAAGGGGGCTGGAAGCTTTCTTT	CASSLLRGLEAFF
NA	TRBV5-6	few	TRBJ1-4	14	TGTGCCAGCAGCTTGGACGGTGGACTTGGAAAACTGTTTTTT	CASSLDGGLGKLFF
NA	TRBV5-5	once	TRBJ2-5	13	TGTGCCAGCAGCTTGTGGAACGGGGAGACCCAGTACTTC	CASSLWNGETQYF
NA	TRBV23-1	few	TRBJ2-5	14	TGCGCCAGCAGTCGCCCCGGGGAATGGGAGACCCAGTACTTC	CASSRPGEWETQYF
NA	TRBV6-5	once	TRBJ1-6	13	TGTGCCAGCAGCTGGGGGTCCGGGGGACCCCTCCACTTT	CASSWGSGGPLHF
NA	TRBV11-1	NA	TRBJ1-1	13	TGTGCCAGCAGCTTAGAAGTCGGGACTGAAGCTTTCTTT	CASSLEVGTEAFF
TRBD1	TRBV2	NA	TRBJ1-5	16	TGTGCCAGCAGCTCACAGGGGGGATATAGCAATCAGCCCCAGCATTTT	CASSSQGGYSNQPQHF
TRBD1	TRBV29-1	NA	TRBJ2-1	14	TGCAGCGTCCACAGACAGGGGGGGATCAATGAGCAGTTCTTC	CSVHRQGGINEQFF
NA	TRBV5-6	NA	TRBJ1-2	13	TGTGCCAGCAGCTTCGACAGGAGCTATGGCTACACCTTC	CASSFDRSYGYTF
NA	TRBV5-6	NA	TRBJ2-7	13	TGTGCCAGCAGCCGGGGGTATACCTACGAGCAGTACTTC	CASSRGYTYEQYF
NA	TRBV6-5	NA	TRBJ1-2	14	TGTGCCAGCAGCCAGGGCCGGGGTGGGGGGGGCTACACCTTC	CASSQGRGGGGYTF
NA	TRBV23-1	NA	TRBJ1-4	14	TGCGCCAGCAGTCAGACAGCTAAAAATGAAAAACTGTTTTTT	CASSQTAKNEKLFF
NA	TRBV5-1	NA	TRBJ1-1	15	TGCGCCAGCAGCTTGGGAGGTCGGGGATCGGCTGAAGCTTTCTTT	CASSLGGRGSAEAFF
NA	TRBV2	few	TRBJ1-2	13	TGTGCCAGCAGTGGTTATTTGGGGCTCGGCTACACCTTC	CASSGYLGLGYTF
NA	TRBV7-2	NA	TRBJ2-4	15	TGTGCCAGCAGCTTACGGTTGAACGGCAAAAACATTCAGTACTTC	CASSLRLNGKNIQYF
TRBD1	TRBV7-8	NA	TRBJ1-2	14	TGTGCCAGCAGCCTAGGGACAGGGGGAAAGGGCTACACCTTC	CASSLGTGGKGYTF
NA	TRBV10-3	once	TRBJ1-1	14	TGTGCCATCAGTGAGTCAAGAGGAGCTGGTGAAGCTTTCTTT	CAISESRGAGEAFF
TRBD2	TRBV7-2	NA	TRBJ2-5	15	TGTGCCAGCAGCAACGTTCGGGGGGTTCAAGAGACCCAGTACTTC	CASSNVRGVQETQYF
TRBD2	TRBV5-1	NA	TRBJ2-3	17	TGCGCCAGCAGCTTGTTGCTAGCGGGGACTAGCACAGATACGCAGTATTTT	CASSLLLAGTSTDTQYF
TRBD1	TRBV6-5	NA	TRBJ1-2	15	TGTGCCAGCAGTTTCCTGATGACAGGGGAAGTTGGCTACACCTTC	CASSFLMTGEVGYTF
TRBD2	TRBV5-6	NA	TRBJ2-5	14	TGTGCCAGCGGTCCCGTCGGGGGGATGGAGACCCAGTACTTC	CASGPVGGMETQYF
TRBD2	TRBV7-2	NA	TRBJ2-5	13	TGTGCCAGCAGCTTAAGCGGGAAAGAGACCCAGTACTTC	CASSLSGKETQYF
NA	TRBV6-5	NA	TRBJ1-3	14	TGTGCCAGCAGTGCAGGGGACTCTGGAAACACCATATATTTT	CASSAGDSGNTIYF
TRBD1	TRBV5-1	NA	TRBJ2-5	15	TGCGCCAGCAGCTTGGCCGGGACAGGGGAGGAGACCCAGTACTTC	CASSLAGTGEETQYF
NA	TRBV5-1	NA	TRBJ2-5	13	TGCGCCAGCAGCTGGAGGAACCAAGAGACCCAGTACTTC	CASSWRNQETQYF
TRBD1	TRBV19	NA	TRBJ2-7	13	TGTGCCAGTAGTATGCAGGGGGCTTACGAGCAGTACTTC	CASSMQGAYEQYF